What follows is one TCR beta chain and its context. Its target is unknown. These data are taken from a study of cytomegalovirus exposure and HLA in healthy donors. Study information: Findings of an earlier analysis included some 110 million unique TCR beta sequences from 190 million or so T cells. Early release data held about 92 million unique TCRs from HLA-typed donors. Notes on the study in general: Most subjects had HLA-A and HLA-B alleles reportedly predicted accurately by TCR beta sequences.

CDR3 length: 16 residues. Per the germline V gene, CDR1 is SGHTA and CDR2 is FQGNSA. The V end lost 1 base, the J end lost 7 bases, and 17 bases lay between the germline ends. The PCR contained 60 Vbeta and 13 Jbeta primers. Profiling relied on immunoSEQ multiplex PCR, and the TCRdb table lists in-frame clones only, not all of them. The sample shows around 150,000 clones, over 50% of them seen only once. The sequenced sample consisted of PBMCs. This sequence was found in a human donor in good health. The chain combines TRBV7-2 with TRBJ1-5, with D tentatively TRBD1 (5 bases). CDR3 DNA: TGTGCCAGCAGCTTAGTGGAGGGACGGTTGGTCCAGCCCCAGCATTTT. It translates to CASSLVEGRLVQPQHF. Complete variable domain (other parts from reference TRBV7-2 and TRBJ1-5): GAGVSQSPSNKVTEKGKDVELRCDPISGHTALYWYRQSLGQGLEFLIYFQGNSAPDKSGLPSDRFSAERTGGSVSTLTIQRTQQEDSAVYLCASSLVEGRLVQPQHFGDGTRLSIL.